This T cell receptor beta chain emerged from a study of blood T cell repertoires in COVID-19. At the level of the study: In each case, the material was cDNA or gDNA derived from T cells, B-cell-depleted T cells, or PBMCs.

The method was immunoSEQ multiplex PCR; TCRdb's version includes in-frame clones alone and lacks a portion of them. Here the sample spans roughly 58,000 clones, about 88% being singletons. V was trimmed by 5 bases and J by 4 bases, leaving 7 bases between them. The CDR3 totals 12 residues. The rearrangement uses TRBV12-3 or TRBV12-4 and TRBJ2-3, with unresolved D. Sequenced: peripheral blood. The sequence derives from a man aged 65-85 years with active COVID-19. CDR3 protein: CASSLSADTQYF. DNA of the CDR3: TGTGCCAGCAGTCTGAGCGCAGATACGCAGTATTTT.